The clone carrying this T cell receptor beta chain was seen only once. The record originates from a study of blood T cells in healthy people across ages. A J-beta primer mix and a sample-barcoded 5' primer were used in a second PCR of roughly 6 to 11 cycles. MiXCR, applied by TCRdb to the 5' RACE reads, yields one record per CDR3 protein. The sample lists about 1.4 million distinct CDR3 sequences, approximately 59% occurring once. V was cut by 1 base and J by 6 bases, with 10 bases left in between. The CDR3 contains 14 residues. Germline V gene lookup returns CDR1 MGHRA and CDR2 YSYEKL. There were healthy Caucasian individuals from Russia, aged roughly 6 to 100, serving as donors. Each donor supplied around 9.9 milliliters of peripheral blood.

Specimen: blood. The sequence was collected from a man aged 18 to 29 in good health. The J gene is TRBJ1-5, the V gene TRBV4-1; D is undetermined. The CDR3 spells CASSQVGAGQPQHF. The CDR3 coding sequence is TGCGCCAGCAGCCAAGTGGGAGCCGGTCAGCCCCAGCATTTT.